These T cell receptor beta chains were read from a single sample in a study of CD8+CD57+ T cells in acquired aplastic anemia. Each CDR3 protein gets one entry after TCRdb re-called the reads with MiXCR. The table includes approximately 300,000 distinct CDR3 sequences, roughly 59% detected once. The sequenced sample was sorted CD4+, CD8+, or CD8+CD57+ T cells (not recorded which) from PBMCs. These receptors originate from a human donor with aplastic anemia. The CDR3 runs from the conserved cysteine through the conserved F or W. The D gene is left open where the match is weak. Expanded clones get a size class; other rows say once, few or many, or leave the size out.

d_call,v_call,j_call,clone_size,cdr3_nt,cdr3_aa
.,TRBV11-2,TRBJ1-1,many,TGTGCCAGCAGTTATCAGACGCGCGGGACTGAAGCTTTCTTT,CASSYQTRGTEAFF
.,TRBV10-3,TRBJ2-7,many,TGTGCCATCCAAAGGAACTCCTACGAGCAGTACTTC,CAIQRNSYEQYF
.,TRBV20-1,TRBJ2-1,many,TGCAGTGCTAGAGGCCAGGGTGCCTCCTACAATGAGCAGTTCTTC,CSARGQGASYNEQFF
.,TRBV7-9,TRBJ1-2,.,TGTGCCAGCAGCTTCCGGGACTATGGCTACACCTTC,CASSFRDYGYTF
.,TRBV3-1,TRBJ1-1,many,TGTGCCAGCTCCCGACAGGTAGAGAACACTGAAGCTTTCTTT,CASSRQVENTEAFF
.,TRBV7-9,TRBJ1-1,.,TGTGCCAGCAGCTTGACAGCTCTGGAAGCTTTCTTT,CASSLTALEAFF
.,TRBV19,TRBJ1-5,.,TGTGCCAGTAAGAGACTAGCGGGAGGCTACAATGAGCCCCAGCATTTT,CASKRLAGGYNEPQHF
.,TRBV6-5,TRBJ1-2,.,TGTGCCAGCAGTTATTCACCTCCCAACTATGGCTACACCTTC,CASSYSPPNYGYTF
.,TRBV12-3/TRBV12-4,TRBJ1-1,.,TGTGCCAGCACCCCCAGAGACAAGGGGGGGCGGACCGGGCCCAACACTGAAGCTTTCTTT,CASTPRDKGGRTGPNTEAFF
TRBD2,TRBV7-9,TRBJ2-1,.,TGTGCCAGCCGTAGAGCGGGAGCTCAGTACAATGAGCAGTTCTTC,CASRRAGAQYNEQFF
.,TRBV20-1,TRBJ2-6,.,TGCAGTGCTACCCTAACCAGGGCTGCCTCTGGGGCCAACGTCCTGACTTTC,CSATLTRAASGANVLTF
.,TRBV7-9,TRBJ2-7,.,TGCGCCAGCAGCTTGCACTCTGGGGCCTACGAGCAGTACTTC,CASSLHSGAYEQYF
.,TRBV2,TRBJ1-6,.,TGTGCCAGCAGTGAAGCGCAGGGATATAATTCACCCCTCCACTTT,CASSEAQGYNSPLHF
TRBD2,TRBV10-3,TRBJ2-7,.,TGTGCCTCAGGGACTACCTCCTACGAGCAGTACTTC,CASGTTSYEQYF
TRBD2,TRBV7-9,TRBJ2-1,.,TGTGCCAGCAGGCCTGGACTAGGCAATGAGCAGTTCTTC,CASRPGLGNEQFF
TRBD1,TRBV2,TRBJ1-5,.,TGTGTCAGCAGGAGTTACCGGGACAGAAATCAGCCCCAGCATTTT,CVSRSYRDRNQPQHF
.,TRBV6-1,TRBJ1-5,many,TGTGCCAGCAAGGGCGGAACCTTTCAGCCCCAGCATTTT,CASKGGTFQPQHF
.,TRBV7-8,TRBJ2-1,few,TGTGCCAGCAGCTTAGCGGGGGGTTTCTTGAATGAGCAGTTCTTC,CASSLAGGFLNEQFF
.,TRBV28,TRBJ1-3,.,TGTGCCAGCAGTTTCCCTCCACAGAGCTACTCTGGAAACACCATATATTTT,CASSFPPQSYSGNTIYF
.,TRBV10-3,TRBJ2-5,.,TGTGCCATCAGTGAGTCTGTTTCAGGGGAGACCCAGTACTTC,CAISESVSGETQYF
TRBD1,TRBV5-8,TRBJ1-2,.,TGTGCCAGCAGCCCGGACAGGGGGCGAGGCTACACCTTC,CASSPDRGRGYTF
.,TRBV4-1,TRBJ2-5,many,TGCGCCAGCAGCCAAGATTCAGCTAGGGGGGAGACCCAGTACTTC,CASSQDSARGETQYF
.,TRBV29-1,TRBJ2-7,many,TGCAGCGTTGTTCCCCCAACCCGGGTGGCGTACGAGCAGTACTTC,CSVVPPTRVAYEQYF
.,TRBV24-1,TRBJ2-5,.,TGTGCCACCAGTGAGTTTCCGGGACCGAAACAAGAGACCCAGTACTTC,CATSEFPGPKQETQYF
.,TRBV5-4,TRBJ1-6,few,TGTGCCAGCAGCTTACGGCAGTCACCCCTCCACTTT,CASSLRQSPLHF
.,TRBV12-3/TRBV12-4,TRBJ1-1,few,TGTGCCAGCAGTTTCCGGGCGGACACTGAAGCTTTCTTT,CASSFRADTEAFF
.,TRBV10-3,TRBJ2-5,.,TGTGCCACCACGGGTAGGGGGAGAACAGAGACCCAGTACTTC,CATTGRGRTETQYF
.,TRBV20-1,TRBJ2-7,few,TGCAGTGCTCCAGCCCCGGCTCTAGGCTCCTACGAGCAGTACTTC,CSAPAPALGSYEQYF
.,TRBV18,TRBJ2-3,.,TGTGCCAGCTCACGGGTGGCGGAGACTGCAGATACGCAGTATTTT,CASSRVAETADTQYF
.,TRBV7-9,TRBJ1-4,.,TGTGCCAGCAGCTTGGCCCTAAGGTCAGCTAATGAAAAACTGTTTTTT,CASSLALRSANEKLFF